These T cell receptor beta chains were read from a single sample in a study of blood T cell repertoires in COVID-19. Produced via immunoSEQ multiplex PCR; TCRdb's table is partial and in-frame only. The sample lists about 210,000 clones; 85% to 90% were seen once. Specimen: peripheral blood. These receptors came from a man younger than 30 with active or convalescent COVID-19. Each CDR3 is given with its conserved first and last residue. Fields, in order: J gene, clone size, D gene, V gene, CDR3 DNA, CDR3 protein. A D gene is named only where the DNA matches it firmly. Size tells how often a clone was seen (once, few, many) or the class of an expanded clone, and some rows leave it out.

TRBJ2-1,few,.,TRBV14,TGTGCCAGCAGCCAATGGCAGATCAATGAGCAGTTCTTC,CASSQWQINEQFF
TRBJ1-2,.,.,TRBV6-1,TGTGCCAGCAGTGACCCGGAGAACTATGGCTACACCTTC,CASSDPENYGYTF
TRBJ1-3,.,TRBD1,TRBV28,TGTGCCAGCAGTTTACGGGGGACAGATTCCTACTCTGGAAACACCATATATTTT,CASSLRGTDSYSGNTIYF
TRBJ2-1,.,.,TRBV3-1/TRBV3-2,TGTGCCAGCAGTCCTACGTTAGCGGACCCTTCCTACAATGAGCAGTTCTTC,CASSPTLADPSYNEQFF
TRBJ1-6,few,TRBD1,TRBV5-8,TGTGCCAGCAGCTTGGCACAGGGGACATCACCCCTCCACTTT,CASSLAQGTSPLHF
TRBJ2-7,once,.,TRBV5-6,TGTGCCAGCAGCTCGGGACTGGCGAGAATCTACGAGCAGTACTTC,CASSSGLARIYEQYF
TRBJ1-3,.,.,TRBV12-3/TRBV12-4,TGTGCCAGCAGTGTACTCTCTGGAAACACCATATATTTT,CASSVLSGNTIYF
TRBJ2-1,once,TRBD1,TRBV6-1,TGTGCCAGCAGTGAGACTACAGGGGAGGAGCAGTTCTTC,CASSETTGEEQFF
TRBJ2-7,.,.,TRBV3-1/TRBV3-2,TGTGCCAGCAGCCAAGAAGAAGTCAGGGGCTTCCACGAGCAGTACTTC,CASSQEEVRGFHEQYF
TRBJ2-5,.,.,TRBV15,TGTGCCACTGCGTCTAGGAGTTATGTGGAGACCCAGTACTTC,CATASRSYVETQYF
TRBJ2-7,.,.,TRBV5-5,TGTGCCAGCAGCTTGTTACTAGTCGCCTACGAGCAGTACTTC,CASSLLLVAYEQYF
TRBJ1-5,few,.,TRBV25-1,TGTGCCAGCAGTGACCAGGGTAATCAGCCCCAGCATTTT,CASSDQGNQPQHF
TRBJ2-5,.,.,TRBV27,TGTGCCAGCAGTTTTCTGGGGCGGGAGACCCAGTACTTC,CASSFLGRETQYF
TRBJ1-1,.,TRBD1,TRBV11-2,TGTGCCAGCAGCCCTCAGACAGGGTGGGCTTTCTTT,CASSPQTGWAFF
TRBJ2-1,.,TRBD2,TRBV13,TGTGCCAGCAGCGGTAGCGGGGGGGCCGATGAGCAGTTCTTC,CASSGSGGADEQFF
TRBJ2-6,.,TRBD2,TRBV3-1/TRBV3-2,TGTGCCCGCAGCCAACCCTGGCCTAGCGGGGGAGGGGGGCCCAACGTCCTGACTTTC,CARSQPWPSGGGGPNVLTF